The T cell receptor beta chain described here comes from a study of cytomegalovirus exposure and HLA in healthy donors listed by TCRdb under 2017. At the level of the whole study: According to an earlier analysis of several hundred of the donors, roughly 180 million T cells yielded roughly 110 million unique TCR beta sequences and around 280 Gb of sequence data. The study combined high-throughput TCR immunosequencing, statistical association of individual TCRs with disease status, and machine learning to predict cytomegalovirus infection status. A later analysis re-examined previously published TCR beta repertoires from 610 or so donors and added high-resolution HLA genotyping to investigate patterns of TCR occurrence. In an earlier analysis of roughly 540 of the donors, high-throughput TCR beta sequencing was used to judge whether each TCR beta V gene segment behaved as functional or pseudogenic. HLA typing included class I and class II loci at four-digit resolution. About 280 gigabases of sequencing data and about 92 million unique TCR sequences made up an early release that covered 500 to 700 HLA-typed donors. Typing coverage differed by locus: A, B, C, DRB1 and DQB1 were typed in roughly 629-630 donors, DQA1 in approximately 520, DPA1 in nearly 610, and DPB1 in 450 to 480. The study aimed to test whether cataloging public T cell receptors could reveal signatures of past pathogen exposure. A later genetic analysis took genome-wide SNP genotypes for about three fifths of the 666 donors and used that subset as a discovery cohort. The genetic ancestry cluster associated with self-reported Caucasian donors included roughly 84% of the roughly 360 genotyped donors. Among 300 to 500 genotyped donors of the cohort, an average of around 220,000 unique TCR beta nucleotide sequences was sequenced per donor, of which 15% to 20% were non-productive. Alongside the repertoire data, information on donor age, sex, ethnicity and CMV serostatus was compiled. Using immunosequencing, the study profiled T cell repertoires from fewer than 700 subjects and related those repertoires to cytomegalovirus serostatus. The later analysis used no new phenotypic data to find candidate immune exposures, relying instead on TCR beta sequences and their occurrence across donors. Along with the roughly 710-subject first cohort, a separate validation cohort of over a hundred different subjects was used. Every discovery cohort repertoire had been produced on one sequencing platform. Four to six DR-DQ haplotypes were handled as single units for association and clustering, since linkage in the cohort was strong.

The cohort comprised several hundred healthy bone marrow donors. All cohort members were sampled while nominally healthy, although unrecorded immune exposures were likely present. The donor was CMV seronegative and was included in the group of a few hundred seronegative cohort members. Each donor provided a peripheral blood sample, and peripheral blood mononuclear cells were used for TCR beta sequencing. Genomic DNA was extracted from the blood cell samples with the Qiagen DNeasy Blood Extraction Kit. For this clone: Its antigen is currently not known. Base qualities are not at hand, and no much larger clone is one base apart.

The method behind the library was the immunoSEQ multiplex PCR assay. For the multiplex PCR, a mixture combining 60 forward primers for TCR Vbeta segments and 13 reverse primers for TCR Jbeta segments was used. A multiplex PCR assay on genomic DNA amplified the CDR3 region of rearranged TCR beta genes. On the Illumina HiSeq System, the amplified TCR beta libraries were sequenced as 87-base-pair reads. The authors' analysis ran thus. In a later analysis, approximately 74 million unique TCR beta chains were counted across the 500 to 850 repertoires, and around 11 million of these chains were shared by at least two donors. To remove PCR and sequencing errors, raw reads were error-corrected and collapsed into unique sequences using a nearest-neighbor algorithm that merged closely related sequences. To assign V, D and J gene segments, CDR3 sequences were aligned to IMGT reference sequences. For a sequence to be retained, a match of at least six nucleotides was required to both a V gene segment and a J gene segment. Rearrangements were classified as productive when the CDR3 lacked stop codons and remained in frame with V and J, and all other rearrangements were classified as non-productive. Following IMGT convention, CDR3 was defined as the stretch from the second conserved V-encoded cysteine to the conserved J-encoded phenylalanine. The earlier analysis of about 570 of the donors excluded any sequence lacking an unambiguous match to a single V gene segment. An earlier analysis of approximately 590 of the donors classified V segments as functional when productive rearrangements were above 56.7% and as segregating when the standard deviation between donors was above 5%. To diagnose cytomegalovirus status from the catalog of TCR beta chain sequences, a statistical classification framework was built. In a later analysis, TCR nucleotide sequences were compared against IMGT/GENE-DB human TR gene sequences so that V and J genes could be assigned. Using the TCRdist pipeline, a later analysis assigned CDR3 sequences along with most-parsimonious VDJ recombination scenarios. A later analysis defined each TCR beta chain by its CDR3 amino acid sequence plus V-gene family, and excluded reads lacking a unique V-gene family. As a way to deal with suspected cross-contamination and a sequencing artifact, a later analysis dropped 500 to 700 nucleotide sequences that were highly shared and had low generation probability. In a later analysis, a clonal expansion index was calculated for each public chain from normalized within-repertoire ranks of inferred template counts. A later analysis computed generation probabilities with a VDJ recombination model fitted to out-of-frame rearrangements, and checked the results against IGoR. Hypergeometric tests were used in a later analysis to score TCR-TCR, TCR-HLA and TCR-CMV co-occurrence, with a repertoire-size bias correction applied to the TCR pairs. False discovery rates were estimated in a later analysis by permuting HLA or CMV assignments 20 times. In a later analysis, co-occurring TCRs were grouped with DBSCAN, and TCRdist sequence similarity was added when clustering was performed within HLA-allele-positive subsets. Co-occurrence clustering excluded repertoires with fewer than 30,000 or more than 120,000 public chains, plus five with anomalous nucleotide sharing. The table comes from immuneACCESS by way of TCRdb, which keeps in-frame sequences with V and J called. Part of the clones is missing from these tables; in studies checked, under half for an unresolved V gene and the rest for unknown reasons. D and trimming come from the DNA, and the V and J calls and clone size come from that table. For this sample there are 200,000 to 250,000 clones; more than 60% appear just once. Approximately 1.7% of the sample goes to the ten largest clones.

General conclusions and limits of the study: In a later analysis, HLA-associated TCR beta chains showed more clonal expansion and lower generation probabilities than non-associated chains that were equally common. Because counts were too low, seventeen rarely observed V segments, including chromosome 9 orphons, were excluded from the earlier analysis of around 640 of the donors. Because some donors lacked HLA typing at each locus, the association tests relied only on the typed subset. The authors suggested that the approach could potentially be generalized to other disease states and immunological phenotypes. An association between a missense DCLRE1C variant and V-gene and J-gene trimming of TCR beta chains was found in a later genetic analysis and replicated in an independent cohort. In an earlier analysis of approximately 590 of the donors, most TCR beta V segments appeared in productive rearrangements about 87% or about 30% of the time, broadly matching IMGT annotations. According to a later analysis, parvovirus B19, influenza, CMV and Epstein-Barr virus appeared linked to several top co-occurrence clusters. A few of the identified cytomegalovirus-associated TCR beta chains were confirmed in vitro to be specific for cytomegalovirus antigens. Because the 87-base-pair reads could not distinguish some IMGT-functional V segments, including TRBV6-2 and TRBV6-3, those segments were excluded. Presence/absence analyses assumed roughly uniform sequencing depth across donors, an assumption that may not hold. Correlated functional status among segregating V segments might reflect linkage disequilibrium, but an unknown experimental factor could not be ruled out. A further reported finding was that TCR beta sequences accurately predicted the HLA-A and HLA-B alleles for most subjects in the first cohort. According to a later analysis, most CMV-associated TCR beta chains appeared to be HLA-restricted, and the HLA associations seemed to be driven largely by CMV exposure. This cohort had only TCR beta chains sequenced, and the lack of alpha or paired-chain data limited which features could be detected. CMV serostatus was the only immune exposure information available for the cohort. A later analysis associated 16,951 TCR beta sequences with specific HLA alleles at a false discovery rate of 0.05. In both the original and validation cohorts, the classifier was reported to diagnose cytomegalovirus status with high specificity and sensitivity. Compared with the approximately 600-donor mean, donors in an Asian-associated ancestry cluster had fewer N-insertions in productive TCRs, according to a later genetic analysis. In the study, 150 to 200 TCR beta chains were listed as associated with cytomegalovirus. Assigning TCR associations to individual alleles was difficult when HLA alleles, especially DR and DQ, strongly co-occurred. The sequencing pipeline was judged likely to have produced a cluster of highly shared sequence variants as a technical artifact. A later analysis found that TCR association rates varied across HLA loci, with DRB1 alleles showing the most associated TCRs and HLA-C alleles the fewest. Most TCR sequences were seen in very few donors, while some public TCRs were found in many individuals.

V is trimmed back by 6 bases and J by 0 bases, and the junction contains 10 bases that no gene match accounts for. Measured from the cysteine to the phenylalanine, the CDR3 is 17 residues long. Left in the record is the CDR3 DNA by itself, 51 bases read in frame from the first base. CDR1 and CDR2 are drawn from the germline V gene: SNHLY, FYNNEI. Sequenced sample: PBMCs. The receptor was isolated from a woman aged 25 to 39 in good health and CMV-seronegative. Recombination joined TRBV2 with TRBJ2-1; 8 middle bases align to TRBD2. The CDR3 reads CASRASGSNPSYNEQFF. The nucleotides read TGTGCCAGCAGGGCTAGCGGGTCTAATCCCTCCTACAATGAGCAGTTCTTC. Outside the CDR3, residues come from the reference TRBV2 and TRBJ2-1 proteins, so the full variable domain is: EPEVTQTPSHQVTQMGQEVILRCVPISNHLYFYWYRQILGQKVEFLVSFYNNEISEKSEIFDDQFSVERPDGSNFTLKIRSTKLEDSAMYFCASRASGSNPSYNEQFFGPGTRLTVL.